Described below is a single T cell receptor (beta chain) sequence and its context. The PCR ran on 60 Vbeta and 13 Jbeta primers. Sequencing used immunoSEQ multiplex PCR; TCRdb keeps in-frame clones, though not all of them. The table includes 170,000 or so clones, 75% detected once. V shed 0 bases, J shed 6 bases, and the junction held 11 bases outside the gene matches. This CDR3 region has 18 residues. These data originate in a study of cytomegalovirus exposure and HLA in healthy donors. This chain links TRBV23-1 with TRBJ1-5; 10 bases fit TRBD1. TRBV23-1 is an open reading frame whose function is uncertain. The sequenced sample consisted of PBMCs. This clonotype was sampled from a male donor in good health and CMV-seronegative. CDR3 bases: TGCGCCAGCAGTCAATCTAGTGAGGGACAGGGGCTCTGTCAGCCCCAGCATTTT. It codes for CASSQSSEGQGLCQPQHF.